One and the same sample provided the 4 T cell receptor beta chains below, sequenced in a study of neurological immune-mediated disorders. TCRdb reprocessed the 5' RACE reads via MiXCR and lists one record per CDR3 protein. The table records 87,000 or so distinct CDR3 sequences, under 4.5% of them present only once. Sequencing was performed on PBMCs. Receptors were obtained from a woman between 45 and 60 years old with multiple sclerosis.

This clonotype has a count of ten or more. CDR3 loop: CASSFRDRGLGQPQHF. The CDR3 DNA reads as TGTGCCAGCAGTTTCCGGGACAGGGGGCTTGGTCAGCCCCAGCATTTT. V is TRBV12-3 or TRBV12-4 and J is TRBJ1-5, with TRBD1 matching 12 bases. The CDR3 is 16 amino acids. With 3 bases clipped from V and 6 bases from J, the junction kept 6 bases outside the gene matches.

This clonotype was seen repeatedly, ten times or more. Here the CDR3 reads CSARLPGAYNEQFF. The CDR3 DNA is TGCAGTGCTAGACTTCCGGGGGCCTACAATGAGCAGTTCTTC. The chain has TRBV20-1 and TRBJ2-1; TRBD2 might be the D (6 bases). V dropped 2 bases and J dropped 2 bases, with 10 bases sitting between them. This CDR3 spans 14 amino acids. The germline V gene has CDR1 DFQATT and CDR2 SNEGSKA (reference sequence).

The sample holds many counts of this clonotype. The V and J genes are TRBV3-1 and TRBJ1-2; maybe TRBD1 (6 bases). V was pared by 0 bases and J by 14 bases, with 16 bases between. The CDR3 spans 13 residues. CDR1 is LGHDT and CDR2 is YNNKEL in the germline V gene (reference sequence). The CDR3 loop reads CASSQDLGGDGTF. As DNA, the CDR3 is TGTGCCAGCAGCCAAGATCTAGGGGGGGATGGTACCTTC.

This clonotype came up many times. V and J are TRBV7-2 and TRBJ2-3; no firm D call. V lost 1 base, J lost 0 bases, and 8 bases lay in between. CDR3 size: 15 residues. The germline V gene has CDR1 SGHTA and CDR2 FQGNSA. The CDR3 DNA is TGTGCCAGCAGCTTAGGAGCCTTTAGCACAGATACGCAGTATTTT. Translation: CASSLGAFSTDTQYF.